A selection of T cell receptor beta chains follows, all from one sample in a study of cytomegalovirus exposure and HLA in healthy donors. The protocol was immunoSEQ multiplex PCR, while the TCRdb copy is restricted to in-frame clones and leaves out a portion. This sample has about 140,000 clones, with around 87% found just once. What was sequenced was PBMCs. The receptors were gathered from a man aged 18-30 years in good health and CMV-seropositive. Both conserved end residues are part of each CDR3. A D gene is named only where the DNA matches it firmly. Only part of the rows carry a size: once, few, many, or a class if the clone is expanded.

V	size	D	J	DNA	CDR3
TRBV27	few	.	TRBJ1-5	TGTGCCAGCAGTTCCCAGGGTAATAGCAATCAGCCCCAGCATTTT	CASSSQGNSNQPQHF
TRBV10-3	few	.	TRBJ1-6	TGTGCCATCAGTGAGGACAGAGAGCTTTCACCCCTCCACTTT	CAISEDRELSPLHF
TRBV12-2	.	.	TRBJ2-3	TGTGCAAGTCGCCCCGGACTAAATTGGACAGATACGCAGTATTTT	CASRPGLNWTDTQYF
TRBV27	.	.	TRBJ2-7	TGTGCCAGCAGTTCCCCCTGGACAGCCTCATTAACCTACGAGCAGTACTTC	CASSSPWTASLTYEQYF
TRBV28	.	.	TRBJ1-5	TGTGCCAGCTTTGGGCGAGATGGCAATCAGCCCCAGCATTTT	CASFGRDGNQPQHF
TRBV7-9	once	TRBD2	TRBJ2-1	TGTGCCAGCAGCGCAATGGGGAGGGCTATCGGTGGGGATGAGCAGTTCTTC	CASSAMGRAIGGDEQFF
TRBV6-5	once	TRBD1	TRBJ1-3	TGTGCCAGCAGTCGCCGGGACAGGGGGGACACCATATATTTT	CASSRRDRGDTIYF
TRBV28	.	.	TRBJ1-2	TGTGCCAGCAGTTTAGGGGCGCGCGGCTACACCTTC	CASSLGARGYTF
TRBV5-1	.	TRBD1	TRBJ2-2	TGCGCCAGCAGCGGAAGACAGGGGGCAAACACCGGGGAGCTGTTTTTT	CASSGRQGANTGELFF
TRBV27	.	TRBD2	TRBJ2-1	TGTGCCAGCACGGGCGGGGGGCCGGGTTACAATGAGCAGTTCTTC	CASTGGGPGYNEQFF
TRBV28	.	.	TRBJ1-1	TGTGCCTCCCGAAGTAGATATAACACTGAAGCTTTCTTT	CASRSRYNTEAFF
TRBV28	.	.	TRBJ2-4	TGTGCCAGCAGTTTACGGTTACGGGGTGTCGGAAACATTCAGTACTTC	CASSLRLRGVGNIQYF
TRBV5-1	.	TRBD1	TRBJ2-7	TGCGCCAGCAGCTGGGACAGGAGCTCCTACGAGCAGTACTTC	CASSWDRSSYEQYF
TRBV28	once	.	TRBJ2-7	TGTGCCACCAAGACAGTAGTTCCTTACGAGCAGTACTTC	CATKTVVPYEQYF
TRBV6-5	.	.	TRBJ2-7	TGTGCCAGCAGTTACTCCCACAGAGCTACCTACGAGCAGTACTTC	CASSYSHRATYEQYF
TRBV30	once	TRBD1	TRBJ2-7	TGTGCCTGGAGGAGGACAGGCGGTCTCGAGCAGTACTTC	CAWRRTGGLEQYF
TRBV30	.	TRBD1	TRBJ1-5	TGTGCCTGGACAGTCGGAGGGACAGGGGGCAATCAGCCCCAGCATTTT	CAWTVGGTGGNQPQHF
TRBV14	.	TRBD2	TRBJ2-3	TGTGCCAGCAGCCAAGATATGACTAGCAGGGCAGATACGCAGTATTTT	CASSQDMTSRADTQYF
TRBV2	.	TRBD1	TRBJ2-2	TGTGCCAGCAGTGAAAACACAGGGGGTGCCGGGGAGCTGTTTTTT	CASSENTGGAGELFF
TRBV19	.	.	TRBJ2-7	TGTGCCAGTAGTAAAGGGGACAAAGTCGACTTC	CASSKGDKVDF
TRBV5-6	few	TRBD2	TRBJ2-3	TGTGCCAGCAGCTTGATGGGGTGGACTAGACAGTCAGATACGCAGTATTTT	CASSLMGWTRQSDTQYF
TRBV27	once	TRBD2	TRBJ2-5	TGTGCCAGCAGTGATGGCGGGAGGGCGGGAGAGACCCAGTACTTC	CASSDGGRAGETQYF
TRBV5-4	once	TRBD2	TRBJ2-7	TGTGCCAGCAGCTTGGGGGGGACTAGCGGGAGGCTCTACGAGCAGTACTTC	CASSLGGTSGRLYEQYF
TRBV5-4	.	TRBD2	TRBJ2-7	TGTGCCAGCAGCCCGATGACTAGCGGGAGGGCGAGGGAGCAGTACTTC	CASSPMTSGRAREQYF
TRBV19	once	.	TRBJ2-3	TGTGCCAGTAAACTCGGGAGAGGTGCAGATACGCAGTATTTT	CASKLGRGADTQYF
TRBV6-5	.	TRBD1	TRBJ2-7	TGTGCCAGCAGTTTGCACAGGGGGCTCTACGAGCAGTACTTC	CASSLHRGLYEQYF
TRBV10-3	.	.	TRBJ1-1	TGTGCCATCAGTGAGTGGAGGGAGAACACTGAAGCTTTCTTT	CAISEWRENTEAFF
TRBV7-9	.	TRBD1	TRBJ2-2	TGTGCCAGCAGACTGGACAGGTTGAACACCGGGGAGCTGTTTTTT	CASRLDRLNTGELFF
TRBV6-1	.	.	TRBJ1-2	TGTGCCAGCCACCTCAGAGAACTAACTAACTATGGCTACACCTTC	CASHLRELTNYGYTF
TRBV19	.	.	TRBJ1-3	TGTGCCAGTAGTATAGTATCCTCTGGAAACACCATATATTTT	CASSIVSSGNTIYF
TRBV7-9	.	.	TRBJ2-7	TGTGCCAGCAGCCGAACTGGTAGCTACGAGCAGTACTTC	CASSRTGSYEQYF
TRBV5-8	once	TRBD1	TRBJ1-1	TGTGCCAGCAGCATAGGACAGGCTAAGAACACTGAAGCTTTCTTT	CASSIGQAKNTEAFF
TRBV7-2	.	TRBD1	TRBJ1-2	TGTGCCAGCAGCTTAACCGGGACAGGGGGCCATGGCTACACCTTC	CASSLTGTGGHGYTF